These 24 T cell receptor beta chains were all obtained from the same sample, sequenced in a study of OX40 agonist ivuxolimab in advanced cancers. TCRdb's copy holds only in-frame clones and misses some; the assay was immunoSEQ multiplex PCR. This table holds around 80,000 clones, over 85% found once. Sequencing was performed on CD4+ or CD8+ T cells sorted from blood, taken in a trial of the OX40 agonist ivuxolimab. These receptors all stem from an adult with an advanced solid tumor such as melanoma, head and neck, liver or kidney cancer.

A single count supports this clone. V and J are TRBV4-3 and TRBJ1-1, with D uncertain. This CDR3 has 14 amino acids. Trimming left V 0 bases short and J 5 bases short, with 10 bases between. Germline lookup yields CDR1 LGHNA and CDR2 YSLEER. The CDR3 loop reads CASSQDRQTTEAFF. The CDR3 DNA sequence: TGCGCCAGCAGCCAAGATCGTCAAACTACTGAAGCTTTCTTT.

The chain couples TRBV9 to TRBJ1-2, with D perhaps TRBD1 (5 bases). CDR1 is SGDLS and CDR2 is YYNGEE in the germline V gene. V lost 2 bases, J lost 3 bases, and 8 bases lay in between. The CDR3 loop spans 13 amino acids. The chain's CDR3 is CASSVGTDYGYTF. The CDR3 DNA reads TGTGCCAGCAGCGTTGGGACCGACTATGGCTACACCTTC.

This clone was recorded once. The V and J genes are TRBV9 and TRBJ1-2, with 11 bases fitting TRBD1. The germline gives CDR1 SGDLS, CDR2 YYNGEE. Germline trimming cut 0 bases from V and 8 bases from J; bases unmatched to any gene: 6. CDR3 length: 15 residues. The CDR3 DNA reads as TGTGCCAGCAGCGTAGATAGGACAGGGGGCGCGGGCTACACCTTC. Amino acids: CASSVDRTGGAGYTF.

This chain joins TRBV10-2 and TRBJ2-7; 9 nucleotides align to TRBD1. Germline V gene sequence: CDR1 WSHSY, CDR2 SAAADI. Trimming at V came to 5 bases and at J to 2 bases, leaving 4 bases not matched to a gene. The CDR3 totals 14 residues. The CDR3 nucleotides are TGCGCCAGCAGTTGGACAGGGGATGCCTACGAGCAGTACTTC. Translation: CASSWTGDAYEQYF.

This chain uses TRBV9 with TRBJ2-1; 10 nucleotides line up with TRBD1. The germline CDR1 and CDR2 sequences are SGDLS and YYNGEE. With 0 bases clipped from V and 6 bases from J, the junction kept 6 bases outside the gene matches. The CDR3 is made up of 16 amino acids. CDR3 in DNA: TGTGCCAGCAGCGTAGACTGGGACAGGGGTTCCAATGAGCAGTTCTTC. Translating it yields CASSVDWDRGSNEQFF. Drawing the rest from reference TRBV9 and TRBJ2-1, the complete variable domain is DSGVTQTPKHLITATGQRVTLRCSPRSGDLSVYWYQQSLDQGLQFLIQYYNGEERAKGNILERFSAQQFPDLHSELNLSSLELGDSALYFCASSVDWDRGSNEQFFGPGTRLTVL.

This clone was recorded only once. The chain uses TRBV4-3 and TRBJ2-1; D is unresolved. V was shortened by 1 base and J by 4 bases, with 11 bases between the two germline ends. Germline CDR1 LGHNA, CDR2 YSLEER. CDR3 length: 15 residues. CDR3 region: CASSQVVSEYNEQFF. The CDR3 DNA is TGCGCCAGCAGCCAAGTTGTATCGGAGTACAATGAGCAGTTCTTC.

This rearrangement joins TRBV5-1 to TRBJ1-2; unclear D gene. Germline assignment: CDR1 SGHRS and CDR2 YFSETQ. V lost 0 bases to trimming and J lost 6 bases, with 15 bases between them. This CDR3 has 15 amino acids. The CDR3 is CASSLVDGEIDGYTF. CDR3 bases: TGCGCCAGCAGCTTGGTGGACGGGGAGATCGATGGCTACACCTTC.

The chain employs TRBV19 and TRBJ1-2; weak D call: TRBD1 (5 bases). Trimming stripped 1 base from V and 8 bases from J, with 14 bases between. The germline V gene encodes CDR1 LNHDA and CDR2 SQIVND (reference sequence). The CDR3 length is 14 residues. CDR3 nucleotide sequence: TGTGCCAGTAGTATAGTTAAGGGGCCTAAAGGCTACACCTTC. Protein sequence: CASSIVKGPKGYTF.

The chain has TRBV7-8 and TRBJ2-7; 8 positions agree with TRBD1. Germline trimming cut 1 base from V and 2 bases from J; bases unmatched to any gene: 7. Germline assignment: CDR1 SGHVS and CDR2 FQNEAQ. The CDR3 totals 16 residues. CDR3 protein: CASSLVRAGGAYEQYF. CDR3 DNA: TGTGCCAGCAGCTTAGTTCGGGCAGGGGGCGCCTACGAGCAGTACTTC.

This clone was found a few times. The chain recombines TRBV4-2 with TRBJ2-7, with D perhaps TRBD1 or TRBD2 (5 bases each). Trimming cost V 2 bases and J 3 bases, with 17 bases left between them. Germline lookup yields CDR1 LGHNA and CDR2 YNFKEQ. The CDR3 has 16 amino acids. CDR3: CASSQYTGQGHYEQYF. The CDR3 DNA reads as TGTGCCAGCAGCCAATATACGGGGCAGGGCCACTACGAGCAGTACTTC.

This clone was detected once. V usage is TRBV11-2 and J usage is TRBJ2-1, with 7 bases aligning to TRBD1. This CDR3 spans 15 amino acids. V shed 3 bases and J 5 bases; nucleotides not matched to a gene: 7. Germline V gene data show CDR1 as SGHAT and CDR2 as FQNNGV. The chain's CDR3 is CASSFRVTGNNEQFF. The CDR3 region has the DNA TGTGCCAGCAGCTTTAGAGTGACAGGGAACAATGAGCAGTTCTTC. The whole variable domain, remainder taken from reference TRBV11-2 and TRBJ2-1, is EAGVAQSPRYKIIEKRQSVAFWCNPISGHATLYWYQQILGQGPKLLIQFQNNGVVDDSQLPKDRFSAERLKGVDSTLKIQPAKLEDSAVYLCASSFRVTGNNEQFFGPGTRLTVL.

In the case of this clone: Other DNA sequences in this sample translate to the same CDR3. This chain links TRBV27 with TRBJ2-7, with 7 bases aligning to TRBD2. CDR3 length equals 13 residues. Trimming cost V 5 bases and J 0 bases; bases outside gene matches: 1. The V gene's germline CDR1 is MNHEY and CDR2 SMNVEV (reference sequence). In nucleotides, the CDR3 is TGTGCCAGCAGTCCGGGGGGCTCCTACGAGCAGTACTTC. This sequence encodes CASSPGGSYEQYF.

The chain has TRBV18 and TRBJ2-7, with D perhaps TRBD1 (5 bases). The V end lost 8 bases, the J end lost 7 bases, and 12 bases lay between the germline ends. Germline assignment: CDR1 KGHSH and CDR2 LQKENI. The CDR3 runs 11 residues. As DNA, the CDR3 is TGTGCCAGCCCAGGGCGTTTGGAGCAGTACTTC. Its translation is CASPGRLEQYF.

The chain carries TRBV19 and TRBJ1-5, with no clear D. Germline V gene sequence: CDR1 LNHDA, CDR2 SQIVND (reference sequence). The CDR3 has 16 amino acids. The ends were cut back, 1 base at V and 9 bases at J, with 19 bases in the middle. CDR3 DNA: TGTGCCAGTAGTATAGGGTTGGACCGCTATCGAAGGCCCCAGCATTTT. It yields the protein CASSIGLDRYRRPQHF.

CDR3 residues: CASSIAGNQPQHF. The CDR3 nucleotides read TGTGCCAGTAGTATCGCGGGCAATCAGCCCCAGCATTTT. The chain recombines TRBV19 with TRBJ1-5; D remains ambiguous. From germline, CDR1 is LNHDA and CDR2 SQIVND (reference sequence). The CDR3 is 13 amino acids. Trimming removed 3 bases from V and 2 bases from J, with 5 bases in between.

This CDR3 reads CAISVAGSTDTQYF. The CDR3 region has the DNA TGTGCCATTTCCGTGGCAGGTAGCACAGATACGCAGTATTTT. The chain combines TRBV7-7 with TRBJ2-3; D uncertain. Deletions cut 10 bases from V and 0 bases from J, with 14 bases between. CDR1 is SSHAT and CDR2 is FNYEAQ in the germline V gene (reference sequence). The CDR3 runs to 14 residues. Combining the CDR3 with reference TRBV7-7 and TRBJ2-3 gives the whole variable domain GAGVSQSPRYKVTKRGQDVTLRCDPISSHATLYWYQQALGQGPEFLTYFNYEAQPDKSGLPSDRFSAERPEGSISTLTIQRTEQRDSAMYRCAISVAGSTDTQYFGPGTRLTVL.

The V call is TRBV7-9, the J call TRBJ2-7; 8 nucleotides match TRBD1. Germline CDR1 and CDR2: SEHNR and FQNEAQ (reference sequence). The CDR3 loop spans 13 amino acids. V shed 8 bases and J 1 base; nucleotides not matched to a gene: 4. The CDR3 sequence is CASSGQESYEQYF. The CDR3 nucleotides are TGTGCCAGCTCGGGACAGGAATCCTACGAGCAGTACTTC.

The chain recombines TRBV6-5 with TRBJ2-7, with D uncertain. Germline V gene sequence: CDR1 MNHEY, CDR2 SVGAGI. V was pared by 4 bases and J by 2 bases, with 9 bases between. The CDR3 loop spans 13 amino acids. The CDR3 reads CASSFLSTYEQYF. In DNA form, the CDR3 reads TGTGCCAGCAGTTTTCTCAGCACCTACGAGCAGTACTTC.

The genes are TRBV7-2 and TRBJ2-7, with TRBD1 matching 9 bases. CDR3 length: 15 amino acids. Looked up from germline, CDR1 is SGHTA and CDR2 is FQGNSA. Unmatched junction bases numbered 8, after V lost 5 bases and J lost 3 bases. The CDR3 is CASSPGTGIFYEQYF. CDR3 nucleotides: TGTGCCAGCAGCCCCGGGACAGGGATCTTCTACGAGCAGTACTTC. Full variable domain (remainder filled in from reference TRBV7-2 and TRBJ2-7): GAGVSQSPSNKVTEKGKDVELRCDPISGHTALYWYRQSLGQGLEFLIYFQGNSAPDKSGLPSDRFSAERTGGSVSTLTIQRTQQEDSAVYLCASSPGTGIFYEQYFGPGTRLTVT.

This chain links TRBV5-6 with TRBJ2-2; 7 bases fit TRBD2. V trimming: 4 bases; J trimming: 0 bases; junction bases outside the gene matches: 3. The germline V gene has CDR1 SGHDT and CDR2 YYEEEE. The CDR3 spans 15 residues. CDR3 nucleotides: TGTGCCAGCAGCCGACTAGCCGCGAACACCGGGGAGCTGTTTTTT. Translating gives CASSRLAANTGELFF.

J is TRBJ2-1 and V is TRBV27; 9 bases are shared with TRBD2. The germline V gene encodes CDR1 MNHEY and CDR2 SMNVEV (reference sequence). Trimming at V came to 2 bases and at J to 5 bases, leaving 10 bases not matched to a gene. The CDR3 is made up of 17 amino acids. In DNA form, the CDR3 reads TGTGCCAGCAGTTTAATTCCAGTAGCGGGAGTCGACAATGAGCAGTTCTTC. This encodes CASSLIPVAGVDNEQFF.

This rearrangement joins TRBV18 to TRBJ1-2; possibly TRBD1 for D (6 bases). CDR1 and CDR2 from the germline V gene are KGHSH and LQKENI. The CDR3 has 16 amino acids. Trimming stripped 3 bases from V and 3 bases from J, with 17 bases between. CDR3 sequence: CASSPRTGAGDYGYTF. The CDR3 DNA follows: TGTGCCAGCTCACCTAGAACGGGGGCTGGAGACTATGGCTACACCTTC.

The chain is built from TRBV4-3 and TRBJ1-2, with D unresolved. Germline V gene sequence: CDR1 LGHNA, CDR2 YSLEER. There are 12 residues in the CDR3. Trimming shortened V by 1 base and J by 6 bases, and 6 bases separated the two germline ends. The CDR3, as DNA: TGCGCCAGCAGCCAAGGGGGTGATGGCTACACCTTC. Its translation: CASSQGGDGYTF.

V is TRBV7-9 and J is TRBJ2-7; 8 bases map to TRBD2. The J segment lost 4 bases and the V segment lost 1 base, leaving 3 bases of the junction unmatched. This CDR3 contains 14 residues. The germline CDR1 and CDR2 sequences are SEHNR and FQNEAQ (reference sequence). The CDR3 is CASSLEAGEYEQYF. For the CDR3, the DNA is TGTGCCAGCAGCTTAGAAGCGGGAGAATACGAGCAGTACTTC.